The present T cell receptor (beta chain) was sequenced within a study of T cell responses to AZD1222 COVID-19 vaccine. Findings and limits, study-wide: Reports indicate that nearly half of spike-specific TCRs are directed at unmutated variant regions. AZD1222 recipients seropositive at baseline numbered only six or seven. After two AZD1222 doses, spike-specific TCR breadth and depth rose versus day 0.

Notes on this clone: The target antigen is unknown.

This table comes from immunoSEQ multiplex PCR, and its TCRdb copy is limited to in-frame clones, with some not included. This sample has around 94,000 clones, with 85% found just once. CDR1 LGHNT and CDR2 FRNRAP come from the germline V gene. This CDR3 spans 16 amino acids. J lost 9 bases, V lost 0 bases, and 5 bases had no gene match. The material was peripheral blood, obtained 28 days after the second AZD1222 dose. The sequence derives from an adult who received the AZD1222 COVID-19 vaccine. This rearrangement joins TRBV12-5 to TRBJ2-1, with 13 bases fitting TRBD2. As DNA, the CDR3 is TGTGCTAGTGGTTTGGTAGGACTAGCGGGAGTCAGTGAGCAGTTCTTC. Residues: CASGLVGLAGVSEQFF. The entire variable domain, with the rest obtained from reference TRBV12-5 and TRBJ2-1, is as follows: DARVTQTPRHKVTEMGQEVTMRCQPILGHNTVFWYRQTMMQGLELLAYFRNRAPLDDSGMPKDRFSAEMPDATLATLKIQPSEPRDSAVYFCASGLVGLAGVSEQFFGPGTRLTVL.